This T cell receptor beta chain was identified in a study of tumor-infiltrating lymphocytes in primary liver carcinoma (dated by TCRdb to about 2017). About the full investigation: Between November 2015 and early 2016, 5 or 6 patients in China with histopathologically diagnosed primary liver carcinoma had their tumors surgically resected. Hepatocellular carcinoma (four) or combined HCC and intrahepatic cholangiocarcinoma (one) was present in the five patients, who were three men and two women aged 30 to 69 years. Each sample produced roughly 3.5 to 7.5 million productive TCRbeta reads, and read depth showed no significant difference between tissue types. Across five regions of each liver tumor, along with adjacent normal tissue and blood, the study brought together TCRbeta repertoire sequencing, expression microarrays and whole-exome sequencing. TCRbeta repertoire sequencing covered roughly 35 specimens from 5 patients: some 25 tumor regions, 5 adjacent noncancerous liver tissues and 5 peripheral blood samples. Repertoires from technical replicates were highly reproducible, with mean shared-clone rates around 0.89 and correlation coefficients above 0.95. Tumors of the five patients were stage T1-T3 N0M0 with maximum diameters of roughly 4.2 to 11 cm. Results the study describes overall, beyond this receptor: Repertoire overlap was found to be higher between tumor regions (mean approximately 35%) than between tumor-adjacent (about 17%) or tumor-blood (around 15%) pairs, consistent with antigen-driven expansion. With just four or five patients in the study, the authors point out that the findings should be validated in a larger study. Only the TCR beta chain was sequenced, so true repertoire diversity is likely underestimated because unpaired alpha chains were not captured. Bulk unsorted samples precluded comparing CD4+ and CD8+ T cell repertoires. A significantly larger repertoire fraction was made up by the top 250 clones in tumors than in blood (p = 0.039).

Using a constant-region primer and ProtoScript II reverse transcriptase, TCRbeta-specific cDNA was reverse-transcribed from approximately 0.5 ug total RNA. The TCRbeta libraries were prepared through three rounds of nested multiplex PCR following a slightly modified ARM-PCR procedure. Each of the first two PCR rounds ran for approximately 10 cycles using multiplex TRBV1-TRBV30 forward primers together with a Cbeta reverse primer. Sample barcodes and Illumina adapters were attached in a final 25-cycle PCR using Deep VentR polymerase. Before sequencing, amplicons of 200-500 bp were gel-purified using a QIAquick gel extraction kit. The TCRbeta amplicons were sequenced with 250-bp paired-end reads on an Illumina HiSeq 2500. On the authors' methods: Trimmomatic v0.33 was used to quality-trim the reads, and FLASH v1.2.11 was used to merge paired reads so that full CDR3 sequences could be recovered. V, D and J germline segments were assigned to the rearranged TCRbeta sequences using MiGEC v1.2.1b. VDJtools v1.0.0 computed clonotype statistics and Shannon-Wiener diversity indices. Except for diversity analysis, only the 250 most abundant clonotypes of each sample were used in subsequent analyses to reduce sampling bias. TCRdb ran its own pipeline on the public reads, namely fastp trimming at Q25 and MiXCR clone calling, and kept in-frame beta chains. Identical CDR3 protein sequences are pooled into one entry, listed with their most common genes and DNA. TCRdb, not the authors, supplied the V and J calls. Within this sample are roughly 330,000 distinct CDR3 sequences, with roughly two thirds of them counted one time only. Of the sample, 6.5% falls within the top ten clones.

Counted from cysteine to phenylalanine, this CDR3 has 12 amino acids. This entry keeps only the CDR3 DNA: 36 bases, framed from base 1. CDR1 SGHAT and CDR2 FQDESV were looked up in the germline V gene (reference sequence). Notes on this clonotype: Its recognized antigen is unknown. A read error may produce the germline difference seen at one junction end.

Blood RNA was extracted from unsorted whole blood with TRIzol reagent; germline DNA came from the DNeasy Blood & Tissue kit. At the time of sampling, the patients were treatment-naive and had chronic HBV infection. About 4 milliliters of peripheral blood were collected into K2EDTA tubes before surgery. This receptor was taken from a man aged 40-50 years with primary liver carcinoma and hepatitis B virus infection. The chain was built from TRBV11-1 and TRBJ1-1, with the D segment identity uncertain. Specimen: peripheral blood. The CDR3 region has the sequence CVSSTPGAAAFF. The nucleotide sequence reads as follows: TGTGTCAGCAGCACCCCTGGCGCTGCCGCTTTCTTT. Extended through the reference TRBV11-1 and TRBJ1-1 proteins, this CDR3 yields the full variable domain: EAEVAQSPRYKITEKSQAVAFWCDPISGHATLYWYRQILGQGPELLVQFQDESVVDDSQLPKDRFSAERLKGVDSTLKIQPAELGDSAMYLCVSSTPGAAAFFGQGTRLTVV.